The rows below give T cell receptor beta chains drawn from one sample of a study of Graves' ophthalmopathy and Graves' hyperthyroidism. One entry per CDR3 protein results from TCRdb running MiXCR on the multiplex PCR reads. Of just over 600,000 distinct CDR3 sequences listed, about 24% were seen once; the top ten hold approximately 7.7%. Sequenced sample: peripheral blood. Every receptor here comes from a woman between 18 and 29 years old with stable Graves' hyperthyroidism. Some clones in this sample may be carry-over from other donors' samples. Both conserved end residues are part of each CDR3. D genes are given only for firm matches. Clone size appears in some rows only: once, few, many, or a class for an expanded clone.

D gene	clone size	V gene	J gene	CDR3 protein	CDR3 DNA
NA	NA	TRBV6-1	TRBJ1-1	CASLFGVTEAFF	TGTGCCAGCCTTTTTGGGGTCACTGAAGCTTTCTTT
NA	NA	TRBV6-1	TRBJ1-1	CASSEYKNTEAFF	TGTGCCAGCAGTGAATATAAGAACACTGAAGCTTTCTTT
NA	NA	TRBV12-3/TRBV12-4	TRBJ1-1	CASSSTAGGTEAFF	TGTGCCAGCAGTTCGACAGCGGGGGGCACTGAAGCTTTCTTT
NA	many	TRBV28	TRBJ2-7	CASAPGAGNEQYF	TGTGCCAGCGCGCCGGGGGCGGGCAACGAGCAGTACTTC
TRBD1	many	TRBV2	TRBJ1-5	CASRDGTGFQPQHF	TGTGCCAGCAGAGACGGGACAGGGTTTCAGCCCCAGCATTTT
NA	many	TRBV7-2	TRBJ1-1	CASSLFRNEAFF	TGTGCCAGCAGCCTCTTCAGAAATGAAGCTTTCTTT
NA	NA	TRBV6-2/TRBV6-3	TRBJ1-2	CASSYSRSSSTTNYGYTF	TGTGCCAGCAGTTACTCGAGGAGCAGTTCGACGACTAACTATGGCTACACCTTC
TRBD2	many	TRBV6-4	TRBJ2-7	CASSDRVPLGAGSYEQYF	TGTGCCAGCAGTGATAGAGTGCCCCTCGGAGCGGGGTCCTACGAGCAGTACTTC
TRBD1	few	TRBV15	TRBJ1-5	CATSTRTGSWGPQHF	TGTGCCACCAGCACTCGGACAGGCAGCTGGGGCCCCCAGCATTTT
NA	many	TRBV28	TRBJ1-2	CASSPQTGAFDYTF	TGTGCCAGCAGTCCGCAGACGGGGGCGTTCGACTACACCTTC
NA	NA	TRBV28	TRBJ2-5	CASSFSRGGNQETQYF	TGTGCCAGCAGTTTTAGCCGTGGAGGGAACCAAGAGACCCAGTACTTC
TRBD2	few	TRBV3-1	TRBJ2-3	CASSSTGLAGTDTQYF	TGTGCCAGCAGCTCGACCGGACTAGCGGGCACAGATACGCAGTATTTT
NA	NA	TRBV18	TRBJ2-7	CASSNGADYEQYF	TGTGCCAGCTCAAACGGAGCCGATTACGAGCAGTACTTC
NA	NA	TRBV19	TRBJ1-1	CASTGSTGGRTEAFF	TGTGCCAGTACGGGGTCTACTGGGGGAAGAACTGAAGCTTTCTTT
NA	many	TRBV28	TRBJ2-5	CASSSVEFVETQYF	TGTGCCAGCAGTTCGGTAGAGTTCGTGGAGACCCAGTACTTC
NA	many	TRBV7-3	TRBJ1-1	CASSFGSDTEAFF	TGTGCCAGCAGCTTCGGCAGCGACACTGAAGCTTTCTTT
NA	few	TRBV6-2/TRBV6-3	TRBJ2-7	CASSYTSSSSYEQYF	TGTGCCAGCAGTTACACTAGCTCCAGCTCCTACGAGCAGTACTTC
NA	many	TRBV20-1	TRBJ1-2	CSLEKDGGYTF	TGCAGTCTTGAAAAAGACGGTGGCTACACCTTC
NA	many	TRBV5-5	TRBJ2-4	CASSLEAGLGVKYF	TGTGCCAGCAGCTTGGAGGCGGGGCTGGGGGTCAAGTACTTC
TRBD1	many	TRBV12-3/TRBV12-4	TRBJ1-6	CASSKQGLSNSPLHF	TGTGCCAGCAGTAAACAGGGGCTGTCGAATTCACCCCTCCACTTT
NA	NA	TRBV6-1	TRBJ1-2	CASREGSYGYTF	TGTGCCAGCAGGGAGGGGTCCTATGGCTACACCTTC
TRBD2	NA	TRBV19	TRBJ2-7	CASSKAGTYEQYF	TGCGCCAGTAGTAAAGCGGGGACCTACGAGCAGTACTTC
TRBD2	many	TRBV10-2	TRBJ2-7	CASSENAGGPHEQYF	TGCGCCAGCAGTGAGAATGCGGGAGGGCCCCACGAGCAGTACTTC
NA	many	TRBV7-2	TRBJ1-1	CASRRITGNTEAFF	TGTGCCAGCAGGCGGATTACAGGGAACACTGAAGCTTTCTTT
NA	many	TRBV7-7	TRBJ2-7	CAPNNSRRGRVIEQYF	TGTGCTCCTAATAACTCAAGGAGGGGCAGGGTGATCGAGCAGTACTTC
NA	NA	TRBV6-1	TRBJ1-2	CASSPTPRGVYGYTF	TGTGCCAGCAGCCCTACCCCCAGGGGAGTCTATGGCTACACCTTC
NA	many	TRBV19	TRBJ1-1	CASSIGSGAATEAFF	TGTGCCAGTAGTATAGGTAGCGGGGCCGCCACTGAAGCTTTCTTT
TRBD1	NA	TRBV6-1	TRBJ2-7	CASKHGQVAEQYF	TGTGCCAGCAAACATGGACAGGTCGCCGAGCAGTACTTC